The rows below give T cell receptor beta chains drawn from one sample of a study of blood T cells in healthy people across ages. One entry per CDR3 protein, called by TCRdb with MiXCR from the 5' RACE reads. The repertoire has 1,500,000 or so distinct CDR3 sequences, approximately 59% of them found once; the top ten carry 5.5% to 8%. Sample: blood. These receptors were obtained from a man aged 18-30 years in good health. Each CDR3 is given without its conserved first and last residue. The order of the fields is clone size, V gene, J gene, CDR3 protein. Size is stated for part of the rows, as once, few or many counts, or as a class when the clone is expanded.

size: .
V: TRBV29-1
J: TRBJ1-1
CDR3: SVEYVNTEAF

size: .
V: TRBV3-1
J: TRBJ1-1
CDR3: ASSQVRGLGTEAF

size: .
V: TRBV7-2
J: TRBJ2-7
CDR3: ASSLVTGNTYEQY

size: .
V: TRBV6-2/TRBV6-3
J: TRBJ2-3
CDR3: ASSSGQAGSTDTQY

size: .
V: TRBV20-1
J: TRBJ2-1
CDR3: SGGAVMDEQF

size: once
V: TRBV5-1
J: TRBJ1-2
CDR3: ASSSQGGFYGYT

size: .
V: TRBV20-1
J: TRBJ1-2
CDR3: SATPTSNYGYT

size: few
V: TRBV12-3/TRBV12-4
J: .
CDR3: ASRTGTGPYEQY

size: .
V: TRBV15
J: TRBJ1-1
CDR3: ATSRGTGANTEAF

size: once
V: TRBV29-1
J: TRBJ2-7
CDR3: SVEARQGAGGPDPYEQY

size: .
V: TRBV7-2
J: TRBJ2-3
CDR3: ASSSLAGGSDTQY

size: .
V: TRBV11-3
J: TRBJ2-1
CDR3: ASSQPGTGVNEQF

size: .
V: TRBV7-9
J: TRBJ1-4
CDR3: ASRGRGISEKLF

size: .
V: TRBV28
J: TRBJ2-2
CDR3: ASSSLTTGELF

size: .
V: TRBV4-2
J: TRBJ2-7
CDR3: ASRATGGVEQY

size: few
V: TRBV6-2/TRBV6-3
J: TRBJ2-1
CDR3: ASSYYGASYNEQF

size: .
V: TRBV12-3/TRBV12-4
J: TRBJ1-6
CDR3: ASSVRSSNSPLH

size: .
V: TRBV28
J: TRBJ2-7
CDR3: ASTNRATYEQY

size: once
V: TRBV7-8
J: TRBJ2-2
CDR3: ASGRVLTGELF

size: .
V: TRBV27
J: TRBJ2-7
CDR3: ASSVWRGHHEQY

size: few
V: TRBV4-1
J: TRBJ2-7
CDR3: ASSLIAGQGSGEQY

size: .
V: TRBV4-1
J: TRBJ2-7
CDR3: ASSPLGLHEQY

size: .
V: TRBV6-1
J: .
CDR3: ASSEALAGYEQY

size: .
V: TRBV13
J: TRBJ2-5
CDR3: ASSLSGDVLGTQY

size: .
V: TRBV6-2/TRBV6-3
J: TRBJ2-7
CDR3: ASTVDRGRDEQY

size: .
V: TRBV12-3/TRBV12-4
J: TRBJ2-1
CDR3: ASSRDRAAYNEQF

size: few
V: TRBV4-1
J: TRBJ1-2
CDR3: ASSQGPQANYGYT

size: .
V: TRBV28
J: TRBJ1-1
CDR3: ASRAPRDSLNTEAF

size: .
V: TRBV4-3
J: TRBJ1-4
CDR3: ASSQDSRAGEKLF

size: .
V: TRBV5-1
J: TRBJ1-1
CDR3: ASSSFAF

size: .
V: TRBV29-1
J: TRBJ1-1
CDR3: SVLNPGAIEAF

size: few
V: TRBV13
J: TRBJ2-2
CDR3: ASSLSGGRDGELF

size: many
V: TRBV4-3
J: TRBJ2-7
CDR3: ASSQAQAYEQY

size: .
V: TRBV9
J: .
CDR3: ASSFSNTGGPYEQY

size: .
V: TRBV27
J: TRBJ1-1
CDR3: ASSLTWQVTNTEAF

size: few
V: TRBV9
J: TRBJ2-3
CDR3: ASSVEGLDTQY

size: once
V: TRBV10-3
J: TRBJ2-2
CDR3: ATGGGNTGELF

size: .
V: TRBV29-1
J: TRBJ2-1
CDR3: SVNGLAGGYNEQF

size: .
V: TRBV7-2
J: TRBJ2-5
CDR3: ASSLAQGPYNEQY

size: .
V: TRBV20-1
J: TRBJ2-1
CDR3: SARQGRGQF

size: many
V: TRBV12-3/TRBV12-4
J: TRBJ2-3
CDR3: ASSLAASTDTQY

size: .
V: TRBV29-1
J: TRBJ1-1
CDR3: SGTWRAGEAF

size: few
V: TRBV6-1
J: TRBJ1-4
CDR3: ASSETGTNEKLF

size: .
V: TRBV4-1
J: TRBJ2-2
CDR3: ASSLSPSRVEDTGELF

size: few
V: TRBV4-1
J: TRBJ2-7
CDR3: ASSQELRSYEQY

size: .
V: TRBV2
J: TRBJ2-1
CDR3: ASSYGTSTQGF

size: .
V: TRBV6-2/TRBV6-3
J: TRBJ2-7
CDR3: ASGAGTLYEQY

size: many
V: TRBV3-1
J: TRBJ2-1
CDR3: ASSPTGYNEQF

size: few
V: TRBV7-2
J: TRBJ2-5
CDR3: ASSFPSTGGQSQETQY

size: .
V: TRBV5-8
J: TRBJ1-2
CDR3: ASSPEQGVANYGYT

size: .
V: TRBV28
J: TRBJ1-1
CDR3: ASSYRGRVSEAF

size: few
V: TRBV4-1
J: TRBJ2-7
CDR3: ASSQHPAGDDAGEQY